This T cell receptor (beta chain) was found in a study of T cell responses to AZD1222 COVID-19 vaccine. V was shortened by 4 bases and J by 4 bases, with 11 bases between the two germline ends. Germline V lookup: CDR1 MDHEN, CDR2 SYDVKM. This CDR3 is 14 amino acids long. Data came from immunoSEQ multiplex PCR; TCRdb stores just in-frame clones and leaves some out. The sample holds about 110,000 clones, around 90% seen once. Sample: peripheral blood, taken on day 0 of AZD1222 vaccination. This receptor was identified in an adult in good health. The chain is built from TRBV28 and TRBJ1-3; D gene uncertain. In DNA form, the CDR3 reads TGTGCCAGCAGTTCCCCCGGTGGAGGAAACACCATATATTTT. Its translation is CASSSPGGGNTIYF.